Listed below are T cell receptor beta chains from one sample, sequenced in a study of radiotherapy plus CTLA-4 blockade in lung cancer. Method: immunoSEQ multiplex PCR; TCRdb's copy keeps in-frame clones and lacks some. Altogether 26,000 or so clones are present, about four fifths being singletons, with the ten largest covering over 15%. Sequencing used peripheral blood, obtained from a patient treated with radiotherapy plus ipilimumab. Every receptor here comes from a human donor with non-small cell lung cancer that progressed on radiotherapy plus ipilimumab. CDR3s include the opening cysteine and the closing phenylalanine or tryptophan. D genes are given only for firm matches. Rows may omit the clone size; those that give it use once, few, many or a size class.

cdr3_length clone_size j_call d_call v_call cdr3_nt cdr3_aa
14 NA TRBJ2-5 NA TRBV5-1 TGCGCCAGCAGCTTGGCACCCACCCAAGAGACCCAGTACTTC CASSLAPTQETQYF
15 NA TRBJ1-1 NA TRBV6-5 TGTGCCAGCAGTTACGGACAGTTGAAGAACACTGAAGCTTTCTTT CASSYGQLKNTEAFF
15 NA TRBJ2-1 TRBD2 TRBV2 TGTGCCAGCAGTTTAGGGACTAGCGGGGGCAGAGAGCAGTTCTTC CASSLGTSGGREQFF
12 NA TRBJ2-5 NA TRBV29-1 TGCAGCGTTGAGGAGGGTGGAGAGACCCAGTACTTC CSVEEGGETQYF
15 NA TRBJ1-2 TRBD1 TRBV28 TGTGCCAGCAGTACCGGGACAGGGTACCTCTATGGCTACACCTTC CASSTGTGYLYGYTF
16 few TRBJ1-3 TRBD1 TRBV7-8 TGTGCCAGCAGCTTTGGACAGGGAAGGACTGGAAACACCATATATTTT CASSFGQGRTGNTIYF
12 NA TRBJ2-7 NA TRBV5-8 TGTGCCAGCAGCGGACAGTTATACGAGCAGTACTTC CASSGQLYEQYF
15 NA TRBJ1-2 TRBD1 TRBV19 TGTGCCAGTAGTCCCGCCCCGGACAGGTTGGGAGGCTACACCTTC CASSPAPDRLGGYTF
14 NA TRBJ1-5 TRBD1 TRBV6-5 TGTGCCAGCATGGAAACAGGGGCCAATCAGCCCCAGCATTTT CASMETGANQPQHF
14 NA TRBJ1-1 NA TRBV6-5 TGTGCCAGCAGTTACTCGAAACGGAACACTGAAGCTTTCTTT CASSYSKRNTEAFF
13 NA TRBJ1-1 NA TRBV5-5 TGTGCCAGCAGGATGGGACAGAACACTGAAGCTTTCTTT CASRMGQNTEAFF
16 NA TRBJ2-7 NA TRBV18 TGTGCCAGCTCACCTTCACTCGGGACGGCCTCCTACGAGCAGTACTTC CASSPSLGTASYEQYF
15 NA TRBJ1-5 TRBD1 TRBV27 TGTGCCAGCAGTTTAGGACAGGGGTTTGGGCAGCCCCAGCATTTT CASSLGQGFGQPQHF
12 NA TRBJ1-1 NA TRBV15 TGTGCCACCAGCAGAGAAGGAAGGGGAGCTTTCTTT CATSREGRGAFF
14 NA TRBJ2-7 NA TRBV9 TGTGCCAGCAGCGTAGGGGACGCTTCCTACGAGCAGTACTTC CASSVGDASYEQYF
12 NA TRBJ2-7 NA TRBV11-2 TGTGCCAGCAGCTTCGGGGGCGGTGAGCAGTACTTC CASSFGGGEQYF
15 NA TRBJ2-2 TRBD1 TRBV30 TGTGCCTGGAGCCACAGGGGTTGGGACACCGGGGAGCTGTTTTTT CAWSHRGWDTGELFF
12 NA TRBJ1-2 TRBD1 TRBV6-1 TGTGCCAGCAGGACAGGGGGCTTTGGCTACACCTTC CASRTGGFGYTF
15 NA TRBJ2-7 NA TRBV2 TGTGCCAGCAGTGCGAAGGGTGGGACCTCCTACGAGCAGTACTTC CASSAKGGTSYEQYF
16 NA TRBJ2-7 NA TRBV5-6 TGTGCCAGCAGCTTGGTAGGGGCGGGAAGCTCCTACGAGCAGTACTTC CASSLVGAGSSYEQYF
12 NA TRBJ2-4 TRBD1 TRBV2 TGTGCCACCCGGACAGGGGAATACATTCAGTACTTC CATRTGEYIQYF
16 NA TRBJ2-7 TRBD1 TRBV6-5 TGTGCCAGCAGTTACTCGAACGTCAGGGGGCCCTACGAGCAGTACTTC CASSYSNVRGPYEQYF
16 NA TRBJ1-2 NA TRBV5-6 TGTGCCAGCAGCCGGAGGGGAGGGGTAGCGGGCGATGGCTACACCTTC CASSRRGGVAGDGYTF
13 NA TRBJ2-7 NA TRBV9 TGTGCCAGCAGCGTATACGACAGCTACGAGCAGTACTTC CASSVYDSYEQYF
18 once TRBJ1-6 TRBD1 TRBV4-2 TGTGCCAGCAGCCAAGACCCAGTCCTACAGGGGCGCGGTTCACCCCTCCACTTT CASSQDPVLQGRGSPLHF
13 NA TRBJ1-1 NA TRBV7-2 TGTGCCAGCAGCTTAAGTTATGGGACTGAAGCTTTCTTT CASSLSYGTEAFF
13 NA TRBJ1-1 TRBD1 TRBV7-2 TGTGCCAGCAGCCGACAGGGGAACACTGAAGCTTTCTTT CASSRQGNTEAFF
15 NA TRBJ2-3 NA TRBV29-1 TGCAGCGTTGATCGTCCAGGGACTAGCACAGATACGCAGTATTTT CSVDRPGTSTDTQYF
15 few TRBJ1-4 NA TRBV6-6 TGTGCCAGCAGTTACGAACAGGCAACTAATGAAAAACTGTTTTTT CASSYEQATNEKLFF
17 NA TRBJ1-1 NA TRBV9 TGTGCCAGCAGCGTAGACCCAGGCCTAGGGTGGGACACTGAAGCTTTCTTT CASSVDPGLGWDTEAFF
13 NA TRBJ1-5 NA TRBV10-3 TGTGCCATCAGCCGGGACAGCAATCAGCCCCAGCATTTT CAISRDSNQPQHF
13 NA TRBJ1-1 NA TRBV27 TGTGCCAGCAGTTTACAGGGTAACACTGAAGCTTTCTTT CASSLQGNTEAFF
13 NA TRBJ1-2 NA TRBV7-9 TGTGCCAGCAGACCCGGGACGGACTATGGCTACACCTTC CASRPGTDYGYTF
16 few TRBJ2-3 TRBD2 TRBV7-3 TGTGCCAGCAGCTTCGGGACTAGCGGTAGCACAGATACGCAGTATTTT CASSFGTSGSTDTQYF
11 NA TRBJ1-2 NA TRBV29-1 TGCAGCGTTGAAGAGCAGGGGGGCTACACCTTC CSVEEQGGYTF
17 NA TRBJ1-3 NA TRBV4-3 TGCGCCAGCAGCCAAGATCTGGGGGAAAGCTCTGGAAACACCATATATTTT CASSQDLGESSGNTIYF
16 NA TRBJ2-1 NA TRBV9 TGTGCCAGCAGCCCTGAGCCGTGGGGGGTAAACAATGAGCAGTTCTTC CASSPEPWGVNNEQFF
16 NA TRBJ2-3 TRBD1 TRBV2 TGTGCCAGCAGTTTATTTGGACAGGGGATAACAGATACGCAGTATTTT CASSLFGQGITDTQYF
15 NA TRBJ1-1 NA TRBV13 TGTGCCAGCAGCCAACGGGGCGGGAGGAACACTGAAGCTTTCTTT CASSQRGGRNTEAFF
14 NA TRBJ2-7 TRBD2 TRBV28 TGTGCCAGCAGCTTGACTAGCGGGGGCTACGAGCAGTACTTC CASSLTSGGYEQYF
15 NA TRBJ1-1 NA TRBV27 TGTGCCAGCAGTTTACTGCTTCGAGGGGGCACTGAAGCTTTCTTT CASSLLLRGGTEAFF
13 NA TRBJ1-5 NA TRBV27 TGTGCCAGCAGTTCCCGGGCTTATCAGCCCCAGCATTTT CASSSRAYQPQHF
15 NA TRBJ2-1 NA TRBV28 TGTGCCAGCAGTTTATCACAGGCCGGTTTATATGAGCAGTTCTTC CASSLSQAGLYEQFF
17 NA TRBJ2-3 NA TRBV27 TGTGCCAGCAGTACCCAGCCCCCGGGTCAGGGCACAGATACGCAGTATTTT CASSTQPPGQGTDTQYF
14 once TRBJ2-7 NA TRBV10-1 TGCGCCAGCCCCGAAGGAGGTTTAGAGAACGAGCAGTACTTC CASPEGGLENEQYF
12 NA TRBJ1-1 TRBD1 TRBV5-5 TGTGCCAGCACCCTGGACAGGGTGGGCGCTTTCTTT CASTLDRVGAFF
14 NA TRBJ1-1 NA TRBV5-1 TGCGCCAGCAGCCCCCCCGGCGGGAACACTGAAGCTTTCTTT CASSPPGGNTEAFF
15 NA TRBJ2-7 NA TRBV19 TGTGCCAGTAGTACCGGGGCACAGGGAAGGGGCGAGCAGTACTTC CASSTGAQGRGEQYF
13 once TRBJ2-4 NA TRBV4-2 TGTGCCAGCAGCCAAGGTTTAGCTGACATTCAGTACTTC CASSQGLADIQYF
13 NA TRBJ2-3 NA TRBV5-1 TGCGCCAGCCGGCCCGGGAGCACAGATACGCAGTATTTT CASRPGSTDTQYF
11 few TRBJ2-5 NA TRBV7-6 TGTGCCAGCAGCTTAAAGGGGACCCAGTACTTC CASSLKGTQYF
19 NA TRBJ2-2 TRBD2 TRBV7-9 TGTGCCAGCAGCTCTACGGGCAAGCGGGGGGGCCGGAACACCGGGGAGCTGTTTTTT CASSSTGKRGGRNTGELFF